The subject of this entry is one T cell receptor beta chain. Its antigen is not identified. The data belong to a study of cytomegalovirus exposure and HLA in healthy donors. Whole-study results and caveats: One cluster of highly shared sequence variants probably arose as a sequencing artifact. Investigators reported 164 TCR beta chains as tied to cytomegalovirus. Some public TCRs appeared in many individuals, while most sequences were rare.

PCR amplification relied on 60 Vbeta primers (plus 13 Jbeta primers). Assay: immunoSEQ multiplex PCR; the TCRdb copy retains only in-frame clones and omits some. The sample records 100,000 to 150,000 clones, 77% being singletons. This sequence was found in a male donor in good health and CMV-seropositive. The source material was PBMCs.

The DNA for the CDR3 is TGTGCCTGGAGTGACAGTCTTGTAAATCAGCCCCAGCATTTT. Translating gives CAWSDSLVNQPQHF. The V and J genes are TRBV30 and TRBJ1-5; unclear D gene. The CDR3 spans 14 residues. Germline CDR1 is GTSNPN and CDR2 is SVGIG (reference sequence). Trimming removed 1 base from V and 4 bases from J, with 11 bases in between.